The T cell receptor (beta chain) described here comes from a study of vaccination and CD4 T cells after COVID-19 (dated by TCRdb to 2021 to 2024). About the study as a whole: Convalescent patients had a positive SARS-CoV-2 result on nasal swab PCR, and of these patients, several had mild disease and one had severe disease. Six males and four females were included in the convalescent cohort, with two Hispanic individuals, seven Caucasians, two Asians and one multiracial person represented. Participants got two doses of the Pfizer-BioNTech BNT162b2 vaccine (n=8) or two doses of the Moderna mRNA-1273 vaccine (n=2). Post-COVID blood samples were collected from convalescent patients a median of around 100 days after diagnosis, with a range of about 35 to 170 days. Post-vaccine blood samples were taken a median of around 77 days after the second vaccine dose, with a range of 14 to 241 days. A few convalescent patients gave samples both early after vaccination (day 14) and late after vaccination (days 161 to 241). Culture stimuli were overlapping spike peptide pools from SARS-CoV-2 and from the common cold coronaviruses HCoV-NL63, HCoV-OC43 and HCoV-229E. In control cultures, a CEFX viral epitope pool was used as positive control, an HIV-1 Nef peptide pool was used as negative control, or no peptide was added. In roughly 11 COVID-19 convalescent patients and a handful of infection-naive healthy vaccine recipients, the spike-specific CD4+ TCR repertoire before mRNA vaccination was compared with the repertoire after mRNA vaccination.

The label giving this sample's time point can be read as: late sampling 161 to 241 days after vaccination in a few convalescent patients. Taken with the paper, the label for treatment or condition translates to: roughly 10-day PBMC culture with coronavirus spike peptide pools or control peptides (ViraFEST assay). The ViraFEST assay was used in the study, in which antigen-specific T cells were expanded with peptide pools and expanded clonotypes were subsequently identified by TCR sequencing. The convalescent patients' positive SARS-CoV-2 PCR tests were from March to December 2020, which was before the Alpha, Beta and Delta variants emerged in the United States. Roughly 2 million PBMCs per well were cultured in IMDM with about 5% human AB serum and roughly 9.3 IU/ml IL-2, plus 10 ug/ml peptide pools. On days 3 and 7, half of the culture medium was replaced with fresh IL-2-containing medium. After 10 to 11 days of culture, CD4+ T cells were isolated by negative selection with the EasySep CD4+ T cell isolation kit. PBMCs were separated from whole blood using Ficoll-Paque Plus gradient centrifugation and then either used fresh or cryopreserved at -140C. In general, triplicate wells were set up for every culture condition.

Points on this clonotype: There is no known antigen for this receptor. No much larger clone exists at a distance of one base, and base qualities are not known.

Receptor libraries were prepared by PCR. DNA from cultured CD4+ T cells was subjected to TCR sequencing with the Oncomine TCR Beta short-read assay at the Johns Hopkins FTIC core. The QIAamp micro DNA kit was used to extract genomic DNA from the cultured CD4+ T cells. Oncomine TCR Beta libraries made from cultured CD4+ T cells were pooled using unique dual indexes and sequenced on an Illumina iSeq 100. Regarding the original processing steps: Non-productive sequences were removed, and CDR3s that did not start with C, did not end with F or W, or were shorter than 7 amino acids were discarded. Antigen-specific clonotypes were identified using the MANAFEST web application through comparison of peptide-stimulated wells with reference and other culture wells. Positive clones required FDR below 0.05, an odds ratio above 5, and productive frequency above 0.1% in at least two of three replicate wells. A clonotype was classed as cross-reactive if the clonotype showed significant expansion both in SARS-CoV-2 spike wells and in at least one common cold coronavirus spike condition. Similarity between CDR3 sequences was evaluated in R version 3.6.1 using Levenshtein distances (stringdist) and unrooted phylogenetic trees (ape). TCRdb reprocessed the public reads (quality trimming at Q25 with fastp, clone calling with MiXCR) and kept in-frame beta chains. Every CDR3 protein is listed once, alongside the most common genes and DNA of its rows. The V and J calls here are based on TCRdb, not the publication. The sample data list about 22,000 distinct CDR3 sequences, and 35% to 45% of these were observed just once. The ten most abundant clones make up roughly 29% of the sample.

Broad study findings and their caveats: Nearly all vaccine-specific clones in convalescent patients (304 of 307) were mono-reactive for SARS-CoV-2 spike rather than cross-reactive with common cold coronaviruses. An increase in the median number of SARS-CoV-2-reactive clonotypes from more than 20 after infection to roughly 39 after vaccination was observed, but the change was not found to be significant. Among convalescent patients, a median around 89% of the SARS-CoV-2-reactive clones seen after vaccination appeared only after vaccination, which suggests priming specific to the vaccine. The study included relatively few convalescent patients and did not analyze early timepoints after natural infection.

The CDR3 starts with the cysteine, ends with the phenylalanine, and has 13 residues. Only the CDR3 DNA is retained, 39 bases long and in frame from the first base. Reading the germline V gene gives CDR1 SNHLY and CDR2 FYNNEI. Trimmed from V: 4 bases; trimmed from J: 4 bases; junction bases lacking a gene match: 2. The receptor's source is a human donor who had recovered from COVID-19. Recombination linked TRBV2 to TRBJ2-3, and 7 bases in between align with TRBD2. The sample in question was CD4+ T cells from blood, cultured in vitro, obtained about 7 months after SARS-CoV-2 vaccination. The CDR3 protein sequence reads: CASSGGSPDTQYF. The DNA sequence is TGTGCCAGCAGTGGCGGGAGTCCAGATACGCAGTATTTT.